This TCR beta chain was retrieved from a study of blood T cell repertoires in COVID-19. Study background: T cells, B-cell-depleted T cells, or PBMCs supplied cDNA or gDNA.

Trimming pared 0 bases from V and 2 bases from J, leaving 11 bases between. The CDR3 spans 16 residues. Per germline, CDR1 MNHNY and CDR2 SVGAGI (reference sequence). Per the original methods: Cell counts per sample came from amplifying reference gene primers. The protocol was immunoSEQ multiplex PCR, while the TCRdb copy is restricted to in-frame clones and leaves out a portion. The V and J calls and clone size come from that table; D and trimming were worked out from the DNA. This table has fewer than 35,000 clones, around 93% appearing once. The sequenced sample was peripheral blood. The chain is built from TRBV6-6 and TRBJ1-3, with D tentatively TRBD1 (5 bases). The receptor comes from a human donor with active COVID-19. The donor label of this sample is uncertain. CDR3 protein: CASSYSVAGTGNTIYF. The CDR3 DNA reads TGTGCCAGCAGTTACTCGGTGGCAGGGACTGGAAACACCATATATTTT.